These T cell receptor beta chains were read from a single sample in a study of blood T cells in healthy people across ages. TCRdb itself ran the 5' RACE reads through MiXCR, one entry per CDR3 protein. This table holds just over 1 million distinct CDR3 sequences, 35% to 50% found once. Sequencing was carried out using blood. All receptors come from a woman aged 55-70 years in good health. CDR3s include the opening cysteine and the closing phenylalanine or tryptophan. D genes are given only for firm matches. Not all rows give a size; the values are once, few, many and, for expanded clones, a class.

clone_size: once; v_call: TRBV9; d_call: .; cdr3_length: 15; j_call: TRBJ2-7; cdr3_aa: CASSGSRASRYEQYF; cdr3_nt: TGTGCCAGCAGCGGAAGCAGGGCATCGCGCTACGAGCAGTACTTC
clone_size: once; v_call: TRBV2; d_call: .; cdr3_length: 15; j_call: TRBJ1-4; cdr3_aa: CASKSGLATNEKLFF; cdr3_nt: TGTGCCAGCAAGTCAGGCCTTGCAACTAATGAAAAACTGTTTTTT
clone_size: .; v_call: TRBV3-1; d_call: .; cdr3_length: 15; j_call: TRBJ2-5; cdr3_aa: CASSHTGTRQETQYF; cdr3_nt: TGTGCCAGCAGCCACACCGGGACAAGACAAGAGACCCAGTACTTC
clone_size: .; v_call: TRBV7-9; d_call: TRBD2; cdr3_length: 15; j_call: TRBJ2-7; cdr3_aa: CASSSMGLAGAEQYF; cdr3_nt: TGTGCCAGCAGTTCAATGGGGCTAGCGGGAGCCGAGCAGTACTTC
clone_size: .; v_call: TRBV2; d_call: .; cdr3_length: 12; j_call: TRBJ1-2; cdr3_aa: CASSEVVNGYTF; cdr3_nt: TGTGCCAGCAGTGAAGTGGTGAATGGCTACACCTTC
clone_size: few; v_call: TRBV29-1; d_call: .; cdr3_length: 13; j_call: TRBJ2-7; cdr3_aa: CSGMKGSRDEQYF; cdr3_nt: TGCAGCGGGATGAAGGGAAGTAGGGACGAGCAGTACTTC
clone_size: few; v_call: TRBV9; d_call: TRBD1; cdr3_length: 18; j_call: TRBJ2-3; cdr3_aa: CASSVEGATSGGRNTQYF; cdr3_nt: TGTGCCAGCAGCGTAGAGGGGGCTACGTCTGGCGGCCGCAATACGCAGTATTTT
clone_size: .; v_call: TRBV7-9; d_call: TRBD1; cdr3_length: 16; j_call: TRBJ2-3; cdr3_aa: CASSLIRDRGADTQYF; cdr3_nt: TGTGCCAGCAGCTTAATCCGGGACAGGGGCGCAGATACGCAGTATTTT
clone_size: .; v_call: TRBV7-9; d_call: .; cdr3_length: 15; j_call: TRBJ2-1; cdr3_aa: CASSPRQYSYNEQFF; cdr3_nt: TGTGCCAGCAGCCCCCGACAGTACTCCTACAATGAGCAGTTCTTC
clone_size: .; v_call: TRBV20-1; d_call: TRBD2; cdr3_length: 14; j_call: TRBJ2-1; cdr3_aa: CSATGLAGYNEQFF; cdr3_nt: TGCAGTGCTACTGGACTAGCGGGATACAATGAGCAGTTCTTC
clone_size: .; v_call: TRBV7-9; d_call: .; cdr3_length: 15; j_call: TRBJ2-1; cdr3_aa: CASSLGAGPLNEQFF; cdr3_nt: TGTGCCAGCAGCTTAGGGGCGGGACCCCTAAATGAGCAGTTCTTC
clone_size: once; v_call: TRBV27; d_call: TRBD2; cdr3_length: 15; j_call: TRBJ2-7; cdr3_aa: CASSFTSGSPYEQYF; cdr3_nt: TGTGCCAGCAGTTTTACTAGCGGGAGCCCCTACGAGCAGTACTTC
clone_size: many; v_call: TRBV5-1; d_call: TRBD1; cdr3_length: 14; j_call: TRBJ2-7; cdr3_aa: CASSVTGGSYEQYF; cdr3_nt: TGCGCCAGCAGCGTGACAGGGGGCTCCTACGAGCAGTACTTC
clone_size: .; v_call: TRBV19; d_call: .; cdr3_length: 13; j_call: TRBJ2-6; cdr3_aa: CASSIDRANVLTF; cdr3_nt: TGTGCCAGTAGTATCGACAGGGCCAACGTCCTGACTTTC
clone_size: .; v_call: TRBV2; d_call: .; cdr3_length: 13; j_call: TRBJ2-7; cdr3_aa: CASSNRQVYEQYF; cdr3_nt: TGTGCCAGCAGTAACAGACAGGTGTACGAGCAGTACTTC
clone_size: many; v_call: TRBV28; d_call: .; cdr3_length: 14; j_call: TRBJ1-5; cdr3_aa: CASSELGNNQPQHF; cdr3_nt: TGTGCCAGCAGTGAACTGGGCAACAATCAGCCCCAGCATTTT
clone_size: few; v_call: TRBV29-1; d_call: .; cdr3_length: 12; j_call: TRBJ1-1; cdr3_aa: CSVEDERAEAFF; cdr3_nt: TGCAGCGTTGAAGATGAGCGAGCTGAAGCTTTCTTT
clone_size: .; v_call: TRBV18; d_call: .; cdr3_length: 14; j_call: TRBJ2-7; cdr3_aa: CASSLGGDVNAQYF; cdr3_nt: TGTGCCAGCTCACTAGGCGGAGACGTTAATGCGCAGTACTTC
clone_size: .; v_call: TRBV5-4; d_call: .; cdr3_length: 15; j_call: TRBJ2-6; cdr3_aa: CASSQLSSGANVLTF; cdr3_nt: TGTGCCAGCAGCCAGCTGAGCTCTGGGGCCAACGTCCTGACTTTC
clone_size: .; v_call: TRBV6-5; d_call: .; cdr3_length: 13; j_call: TRBJ2-7; cdr3_aa: CASRGSKSPEQYF; cdr3_nt: TGTGCCAGCAGGGGATCCAAAAGCCCCGAGCAGTACTTC
clone_size: .; v_call: TRBV10-1; d_call: TRBD1; cdr3_length: 13; j_call: TRBJ2-7; cdr3_aa: CASSATGENEQYF; cdr3_nt: TGCGCCAGCAGCGCGACAGGGGAAAACGAGCAGTACTTC
clone_size: .; v_call: TRBV20-1; d_call: .; cdr3_length: 13; j_call: TRBJ2-2; cdr3_aa: CSANSESTGELFF; cdr3_nt: TGCAGTGCTAACTCAGAGAGCACCGGGGAGCTGTTTTTT
clone_size: .; v_call: TRBV30; d_call: TRBD2; cdr3_length: 16; j_call: TRBJ2-1; cdr3_aa: CAWVPGTSGPYNEQFF; cdr3_nt: TGTGCCTGGGTTCCGGGGACTAGCGGGCCCTACAATGAGCAGTTCTTC
clone_size: .; v_call: TRBV29-1; d_call: .; cdr3_length: 14; j_call: TRBJ1-4; cdr3_aa: CSVRRDRANEKLFF; cdr3_nt: TGCAGCGTTCGCAGGGATCGGGCTAATGAAAAACTGTTTTTT
clone_size: few; v_call: TRBV7-2; d_call: .; cdr3_length: 11; j_call: TRBJ2-1; cdr3_aa: CASSFSRIQFF; cdr3_nt: TGTGCCAGCAGCTTTTCTAGAATACAGTTCTTC
clone_size: .; v_call: TRBV20-1; d_call: .; cdr3_length: 15; j_call: TRBJ2-7; cdr3_aa: CSARVAGRWGDGQYF; cdr3_nt: TGCAGTGCTAGGGTAGCCGGTAGATGGGGGGACGGGCAGTACTTC
clone_size: .; v_call: TRBV29-1; d_call: .; cdr3_length: 14; j_call: TRBJ2-2; cdr3_aa: CSVEHGANTGELFF; cdr3_nt: TGCAGCGTTGAACACGGAGCGAACACCGGGGAGCTGTTTTTT
clone_size: once; v_call: TRBV6-5; d_call: .; cdr3_length: 19; j_call: TRBJ1-5; cdr3_aa: CASSYRGMGFAYSNQPQHF; cdr3_nt: TGTGCCAGCAGTTACCGAGGTATGGGATTCGCCTATAGCAATCAGCCCCAGCATTTT
clone_size: .; v_call: TRBV6-2/TRBV6-3; d_call: TRBD1; cdr3_length: 15; j_call: TRBJ1-5; cdr3_aa: CASSYMTGMDQPQHF; cdr3_nt: TGTGCCAGCAGTTATATGACAGGGATGGATCAGCCCCAGCATTTT
clone_size: many; v_call: TRBV29-1; d_call: TRBD1; cdr3_length: 12; j_call: TRBJ1-2; cdr3_aa: CSVGQGAPGYTF; cdr3_nt: TGCAGCGTTGGACAGGGGGCGCCTGGCTACACCTTC
clone_size: .; v_call: TRBV6-2/TRBV6-3; d_call: TRBD2; cdr3_length: 16; j_call: TRBJ2-7; cdr3_aa: CASSYGGLAEDYEQYF; cdr3_nt: TGTGCCAGCAGTTACGGGGGTCTAGCGGAGGACTACGAGCAGTACTTC
clone_size: few; v_call: TRBV29-1; d_call: TRBD1; cdr3_length: 14; j_call: TRBJ1-6; cdr3_aa: CSVQQGASDSPLHF; cdr3_nt: TGCAGCGTCCAACAGGGGGCTTCGGATTCACCCCTCCACTTT
clone_size: .; v_call: TRBV6-6; d_call: TRBD1; cdr3_length: 13; j_call: TRBJ1-2; cdr3_aa: CASSPTGGVGYTF; cdr3_nt: TGTGCCAGCAGTCCAACAGGGGGCGTCGGCTACACCTTC
clone_size: .; v_call: TRBV7-8; d_call: .; cdr3_length: 16; j_call: TRBJ2-5; cdr3_aa: CASSYRQGPGGETQYF; cdr3_nt: TGTGCCAGCAGTTACCGACAGGGACCGGGGGGAGAGACCCAGTACTTC
clone_size: .; v_call: TRBV9; d_call: TRBD1; cdr3_length: 12; j_call: TRBJ2-7; cdr3_aa: CASSAGQDEQYF; cdr3_nt: TGTGCCAGCAGCGCTGGACAGGACGAGCAGTACTTC
clone_size: few; v_call: TRBV6-1; d_call: TRBD1; cdr3_length: 17; j_call: TRBJ2-2; cdr3_aa: CASSRKQGARSTGELFF; cdr3_nt: TGTGCCAGCAGCCGGAAACAGGGGGCGAGGAGCACCGGGGAGCTGTTTTTT
clone_size: .; v_call: TRBV27; d_call: .; cdr3_length: 15; j_call: TRBJ1-1; cdr3_aa: CASSLAYGTNTEAFF; cdr3_nt: TGTGCCAGCAGTTTAGCCTATGGGACTAACACTGAAGCTTTCTTT
clone_size: .; v_call: TRBV25-1; d_call: .; cdr3_length: 13; j_call: TRBJ2-7; cdr3_aa: CASSSGQYNEQYF; cdr3_nt: TGTGCCAGCAGCTCTGGCCAGTACAATGAGCAGTACTTC
clone_size: .; v_call: TRBV4-1; d_call: .; cdr3_length: 17; j_call: TRBJ2-1; cdr3_aa: CASSHQDLIGPYNEQFF; cdr3_nt: TGCGCCAGCAGCCACCAAGATCTCATTGGCCCCTACAATGAGCAGTTCTTC
clone_size: .; v_call: TRBV6-5; d_call: .; cdr3_length: 15; j_call: TRBJ2-3; cdr3_aa: CASSYGDWGTDTQYF; cdr3_nt: TGTGCCAGCAGTTACGGTGATTGGGGCACAGATACGCAGTATTTT
clone_size: .; v_call: TRBV6-2/TRBV6-3; d_call: .; cdr3_length: 13; j_call: TRBJ2-3; cdr3_aa: CDSRPGVTDTQYF; cdr3_nt: TGTGACAGCAGACCTGGAGTCACAGATACGCAGTATTTT
clone_size: few; v_call: TRBV29-1; d_call: TRBD2; cdr3_length: 14; j_call: TRBJ2-5; cdr3_aa: CSVGYREAQETQYF; cdr3_nt: TGCAGCGTTGGTTATCGGGAGGCTCAAGAGACCCAGTACTTC
clone_size: many; v_call: TRBV12-3/TRBV12-4; d_call: .; cdr3_length: 11; j_call: TRBJ2-7; cdr3_aa: CASSFSHEQYF; cdr3_nt: TGTGCCAGCAGTTTTTCCCACGAGCAGTACTTC
clone_size: few; v_call: TRBV20-1; d_call: .; cdr3_length: 14; j_call: TRBJ2-3; cdr3_aa: CSASPLARTDTQYF; cdr3_nt: TGCAGTGCTAGCCCCCTAGCGCGGACAGATACGCAGTATTTT
clone_size: .; v_call: TRBV18; d_call: .; cdr3_length: 14; j_call: TRBJ1-1; cdr3_aa: CASREGESNTEAFF; cdr3_nt: TGTGCCAGCCGAGAGGGGGAGTCGAACACTGAAGCTTTCTTT
clone_size: once; v_call: TRBV7-9; d_call: .; cdr3_length: 15; j_call: TRBJ2-7; cdr3_aa: CASSDPGPSSYEQYF; cdr3_nt: TGTGCCAGCAGCGACCCGGGCCCGAGCTCCTACGAGCAGTACTTC
clone_size: few; v_call: TRBV6-2/TRBV6-3; d_call: .; cdr3_length: 15; j_call: TRBJ2-3; cdr3_aa: CASSLPGLAADTQYF; cdr3_nt: TGTGCCAGCAGTCTACCCGGGCTCGCCGCAGATACGCAGTATTTT